This is a list of T cell receptor beta chains from one sample in a study of CD8 T cells in ankylosing spondylitis. TCRdb re-analysed the 5' RACE reads in MiXCR, keeping a single row per CDR3 protein. The sample records around 770,000 distinct CDR3 sequences, approximately 10% being singletons. Sequencing was performed on blood, either unsorted or a sorted T cell fraction (not recorded which). The source of these receptors is a male donor with ankylosing spondylitis. Both conserved end residues are part of each CDR3. A D gene is named only where the DNA matches it firmly. Size is stated for part of the rows, as once, few or many counts, or as a class when the clone is expanded.

V gene	J gene	D gene	clone size	CDR3 protein	CDR3 DNA
TRBV5-1	TRBJ1-1	.	.	CASRLGQGSMNTEAFF	TGCGCCAGCAGATTGGGGCAGGGGAGCATGAACACTGAAGCTTTCTTT
TRBV6-1	TRBJ2-1	.	few	CASGQAATYNEQFF	TGTGCCAGCGGGCAAGCGGCTACCTACAATGAGCAGTTCTTC
TRBV24-1	TRBJ2-2	TRBD1	.	CATSDRDSKNTGELFF	TGTGCCACCAGTGATCGGGACAGCAAGAACACCGGGGAGCTGTTTTTT
TRBV12-3/TRBV12-4	TRBJ1-1	.	few	CASTLTVYTEAFF	TGTGCCAGCACCCTAACCGTATACACTGAAGCTTTCTTT
TRBV7-9	TRBJ2-1	.	.	CASSLRYTNSEQFF	TGTGCCAGCAGCCTCCGATACACTAATAGTGAGCAGTTCTTC
TRBV20-1	TRBJ2-1	TRBD2	.	CSAPGLASINEQFF	TGCAGTGCTCCGGGACTAGCGTCCATCAATGAGCAGTTCTTC
TRBV27	TRBJ2-7	.	.	CASRPRDRTYEQYF	TGTGCCAGCAGACCCCGGGACCGGACCTACGAGCAGTACTTC
TRBV27	TRBJ2-3	.	many	CASRPRGHTDTQYF	TGTGCCAGCAGGCCCCGGGGGCACACAGATACGCAGTATTTT
TRBV28	TRBJ1-2	.	few	CASDLRGPQRGYGYTF	TGTGCCAGTGATCTTCGAGGACCCCAGCGGGGCTATGGCTACACCTTC
TRBV2	TRBJ2-3	.	many	CASSEIPGKRRDTQYF	TGTGCCAGCAGCGAAATACCGGGGAAGAGGAGAGATACGCAGTATTTT
TRBV6-2/TRBV6-3	TRBJ1-1	.	.	CASTQGAEAFF	TGTGCCAGCACCCAAGGCGCTGAAGCTTTCTTT
TRBV6-1	TRBJ2-2	.	.	CASRDNWDTGELFF	TGTGCCAGCAGGGATAATTGGGACACCGGGGAGCTGTTTTTT
TRBV20-1	TRBJ2-5	TRBD1	.	CSAMDRGLRETQYF	TGCAGTGCTATGGACAGGGGGCTTCGAGAGACCCAGTACTTC
TRBV30	TRBJ2-5	.	few	CAWSVGRETQYF	TGTGCCTGGAGTGTAGGTCGTGAGACCCAGTACTTC
TRBV12-3/TRBV12-4	TRBJ2-7	.	.	CASLSNLFGEQYF	TGTGCCAGCCTTTCGAATCTTTTCGGCGAGCAGTACTTC
TRBV10-3	TRBJ2-3	TRBD1	few	CAISDSGTGTPDTQYF	TGTGCCATCAGTGATAGTGGGACAGGGACCCCAGATACGCAGTATTTT
TRBV29-1	TRBJ2-3	.	many	CSVEDYPTDTQYF	TGCAGCGTTGAAGACTACCCCACAGATACGCAGTATTTT
TRBV7-2	TRBJ1-2	TRBD1	many	CASSLQGAGGYTF	TGTGCCAGCAGCTTACAGGGGGCCGGTGGCTACACCTTC
TRBV4-3	TRBJ2-6	.	few	CASSQSRTHSGANVLTF	TGCGCCAGCAGCCAATCCCGGACGCACTCTGGGGCCAACGTCCTGACTTTC
TRBV20-1	TRBJ2-6	.	many	CSAQGGRGANVLTF	TGCAGTGCTCAAGGGGGGAGGGGGGCCAACGTCCTGACTTTC
TRBV6-5	TRBJ1-1	.	.	CASSFIRGGRAEAFF	TGTGCCAGCAGTTTCATTCGAGGGGGTCGGGCTGAAGCTTTCTTT
TRBV5-1	TRBJ1-1	.	.	CASIQRLGNTEAFF	TGCGCCAGCATCCAGCGACTGGGGAACACTGAAGCTTTCTTT
TRBV20-1	TRBJ1-4	.	many	CSAAPGGANEKLFF	TGCAGTGCTGCTCCCGGGGGGGCTAATGAAAAACTGTTTTTT
TRBV29-1	TRBJ1-1	.	many	CSVKGRMNTEAFF	TGCAGCGTTAAGGGCAGGATGAACACTGAAGCTTTCTTT
TRBV4-2	TRBJ2-3	TRBD2	few	CASSRAGGASDTQYF	TGTGCCAGCAGCCGTGCGGGGGGGGCCTCAGATACGCAGTATTTT
TRBV4-3	TRBJ2-1	.	many	CASSPQPDGEDNEQFF	TGCGCCAGCAGCCCCCAGCCTGATGGGGAGGACAATGAGCAGTTCTTC
TRBV10-3	TRBJ1-4	.	.	CATTRDHNEKLFF	TGTGCCACGACCCGGGACCATAATGAAAAACTGTTTTTT
TRBV7-2	TRBJ2-1	.	.	CASSLAPQRDYNEQFF	TGTGCCAGCAGCTTAGCTCCCCAGCGCGATTACAATGAGCAGTTCTTC
TRBV11-2	TRBJ2-1	.	.	CASSLGEVFYNEQFF	TGTGCCAGCAGCTTAGGGGAGGTCTTCTACAATGAGCAGTTCTTC
TRBV24-1	TRBJ2-1	.	many	CATSDLHSRGYQFF	TGTGCCACCAGTGATTTGCATAGCAGGGGCTATCAGTTCTTC
TRBV29-1	TRBJ2-1	TRBD2	few	CSVESSGGSYNEQFF	TGCAGCGTTGAGTCTAGCGGGGGGTCCTACAATGAGCAGTTCTTC
TRBV9	TRBJ1-3	.	.	CASSVDYRGLGNTIYF	TGTGCCAGCAGCGTAGATTATCGGGGACTCGGAAACACCATATATTTT
TRBV7-2	TRBJ2-5	TRBD2	.	CASSFELAGGQETQYF	TGTGCCAGCAGCTTCGAATTAGCGGGGGGCCAAGAGACCCAGTACTTC
TRBV20-1	TRBJ1-2	TRBD1	.	CSAPGQGSTNYGYTF	TGCAGTGCTCCCGGACAGGGATCAACTAACTATGGCTACACCTTC
TRBV6-5	TRBJ1-1	.	many	CASSYRANTEAFF	TGTGCCAGCAGTTACAGGGCCAACACTGAAGCTTTCTTT
TRBV7-2	TRBJ1-2	.	many	CASRVGSGWDYGYTF	TGTGCCAGCAGGGTCGGTTCGGGCTGGGACTATGGCTACACCTTC
TRBV10-3	TRBJ2-5	.	many	CAIRRGDQETQYF	TGTGCCATCAGGAGGGGGGACCAAGAGACCCAGTACTTC
TRBV5-1	TRBJ2-2	TRBD1	.	CASSSDRGDTGELFF	TGCGCCAGCAGCTCCGACAGGGGCGACACCGGGGAGCTGTTTTTT
TRBV10-3	TRBJ1-6	TRBD1	few	CATEDRGDSPLHF	TGTGCCACCGAGGACAGGGGAGATTCACCCCTCCACTTT
TRBV6-2/TRBV6-3	TRBJ2-3	.	many	CASSYAGNTQYF	TGTGCCAGCAGTTACGCGGGAAATACGCAGTATTTT
TRBV7-3	TRBJ1-2	TRBD1	.	CASSSGQGVTF	TGTGCCAGCAGCTCGGGACAGGGGGTAACCTTC
TRBV10-3	TRBJ1-2	TRBD1	.	CAISRGDRQNYGYTF	TGTGCCATCAGTAGGGGGGACAGGCAAAATTATGGCTACACCTTC
TRBV6-2/TRBV6-3	TRBJ2-7	.	few	CASSYDPRGYEQYF	TGTGCCAGCAGTTACGACCCCAGGGGTTACGAGCAGTACTTC
TRBV4-3	TRBJ2-2	.	few	CASRRDTNTGELFF	TGCGCCAGCCGACGGGATACGAACACCGGGGAGCTGTTTTTT
TRBV6-6	TRBJ2-3	.	few	CASSYSQDTQYF	TGTGCCAGCAGTTACTCCCAAGATACGCAGTATTTT
TRBV20-1	TRBJ1-4	.	.	CSASPLRGGREKLFF	TGCAGTGCTAGTCCGTTACGGGGGGGCAGAGAAAAACTGTTTTTT